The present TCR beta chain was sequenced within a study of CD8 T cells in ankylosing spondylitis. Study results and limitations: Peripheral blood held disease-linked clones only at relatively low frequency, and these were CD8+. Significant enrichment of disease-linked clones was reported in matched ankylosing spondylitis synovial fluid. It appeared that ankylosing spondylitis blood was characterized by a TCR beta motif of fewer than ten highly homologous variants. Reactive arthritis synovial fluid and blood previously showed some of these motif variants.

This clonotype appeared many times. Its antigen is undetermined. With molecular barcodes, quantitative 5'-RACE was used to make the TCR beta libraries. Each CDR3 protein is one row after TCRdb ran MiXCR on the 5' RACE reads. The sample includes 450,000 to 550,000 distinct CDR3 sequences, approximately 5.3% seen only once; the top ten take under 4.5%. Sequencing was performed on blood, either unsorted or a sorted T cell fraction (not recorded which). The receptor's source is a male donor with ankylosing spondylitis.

Written as DNA, the CDR3 is TGTGCCAGCAGTTTAGCGGGAGCCCTCGAGCAGTACTTC. Translating gives CASSLAGALEQYF. The V and J genes are TRBV27 and TRBJ2-7; 7 bases align to TRBD2. The CDR3 contains 13 residues. Germline V CDR1 and CDR2: MNHEY, SMNVEV (reference sequence). J was trimmed by 6 bases and V by 2 bases; bases with no gene match: 4.